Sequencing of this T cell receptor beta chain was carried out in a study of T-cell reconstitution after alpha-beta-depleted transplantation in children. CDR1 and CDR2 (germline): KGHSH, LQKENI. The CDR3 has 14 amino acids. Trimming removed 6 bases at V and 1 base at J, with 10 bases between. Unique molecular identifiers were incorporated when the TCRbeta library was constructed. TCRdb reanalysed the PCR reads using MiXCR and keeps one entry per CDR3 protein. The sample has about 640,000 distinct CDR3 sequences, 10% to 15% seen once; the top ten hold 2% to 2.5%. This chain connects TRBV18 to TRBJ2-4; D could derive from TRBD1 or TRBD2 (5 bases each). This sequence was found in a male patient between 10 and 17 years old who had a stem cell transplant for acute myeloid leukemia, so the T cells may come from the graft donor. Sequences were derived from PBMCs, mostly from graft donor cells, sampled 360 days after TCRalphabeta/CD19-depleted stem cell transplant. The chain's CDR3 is CASSRRDAKNIQYF. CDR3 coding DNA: TGTGCCAGCTCCCGTCGGGACGCCAAAAACATTCAGTACTTC. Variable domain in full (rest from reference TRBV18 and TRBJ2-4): NAGVMQNPRHLVRRRGQEARLRCSPMKGHSHVYWYRQLPEEGLKFMVYLQKENIIDESGMPKERFSAEFPKEGPSILRIQQVVRGDSAAYFCASSRRDAKNIQYFGAGTRLSVL.